This T cell receptor (beta chain) came from a study of blood T cells in healthy people across ages. This CDR3 contains 13 residues. V was clipped by 4 bases and J by 9 bases, with 14 bases between them. The germline CDR1 and CDR2 sequences are SGHRS and YFSETQ. This clonotype has only a few counts. Its antigen is not known. Researchers collected about 9.7 milliliters of peripheral blood from every single donor. No fewer than 5 micrograms of total RNA were isolated from every sample. Study-wide results and limits: Unsorted PBMCs blocked a conclusive comparison of naive and antigen-experienced cells.

Combining a sample-barcoded 5' primer with a J-beta primer mix, a second PCR ran for roughly 6 to 12 cycles. Template switching added a 12-random-nucleotide identifier to every cDNA molecule. TCRdb called the 5' RACE reads again in MiXCR, with one record for every CDR3 protein. Of approximately 800,000 distinct CDR3 sequences in the sample, 56% were seen once. This rearrangement joins TRBV5-1 to TRBJ2-1, with D hard to call. Input material: blood. This receptor was obtained from a man in his forties in good health. The DNA of the CDR3 is TGCGCCAGCAGCCCCTTGGCTCCCGGTGAGCAGTTCTTC. Protein product: CASSPLAPGEQFF.